These 30 T cell receptor beta chains were sequenced from one sample in a study of neurological immune-mediated disorders. A single record per CDR3 protein comes from TCRdb applying MiXCR to the 5' RACE reads. The sample lists some 31,000 distinct CDR3 sequences; roughly 4.4% were seen once. The source material was PBMCs. These receptors came from a young man in good health.

This clonotype was counted ten times or more. V and J are TRBV28 and TRBJ2-7, with 9 bases matching TRBD1. The CDR3 is 17 residues long. V was pared by 7 bases and J by 6 bases, with 19 bases of the junction left unmatched. Germline V gives CDR1 MDHEN, CDR2 SYDVKM. In nucleotides, the CDR3 is TGTGCCAGCATTCTCCAAAGACCGGGACAGGGCCCTCCCGAGCAGTACTTC. This gives the protein CASILQRPGQGPPEQYF.

This clonotype appeared many times. This chain uses TRBV24-1 with TRBJ2-1, with 13 bases fitting TRBD2. The CDR3 length is 17 residues. Germline CDR1 is KGHDR and CDR2 is SFDVKD. Germline trimming cut 1 base from V and 9 bases from J; bases unmatched to any gene: 8. CDR3 region: CATSDFITSGGDTEQFF. Written as DNA, the CDR3 is TGTGCCACCAGTGATTTCATCACTAGCGGGGGGGACACTGAGCAGTTCTTC.

This clonotype was detected ten times or more. The rearrangement uses TRBV20-1 and TRBJ2-5; D remains ambiguous. Germline CDR1 and CDR2: DFQATT and SNEGSKA (reference sequence). Trimming took off 5 bases at V and 2 bases at J, with 12 bases between the two ends. The CDR3 covers 13 residues. CDR3 coding DNA: TGCAGTGCTCCTGGACGGTTGCAAGAGACCCAGTACTTC. This encodes CSAPGRLQETQYF.

This clonotype was observed at least ten times. The chain joins TRBV18 to TRBJ1-1; TRBD1 is a possible D gene (5 bases). The CDR3 covers 14 residues. Trimming removed 3 bases at V and 0 bases at J, with 8 bases between. Germline V CDR1 and CDR2: KGHSH, LQKENI. The CDR3 DNA reads TGTGCCAGCTCACCGGCGGGGGTGAACACTGAAGCTTTCTTT. It yields the protein CASSPAGVNTEAFF. Full variable domain (remainder filled in from reference TRBV18 and TRBJ1-1): NAGVMQNPRHLVRRRGQEARLRCSPMKGHSHVYWYRQLPEEGLKFMVYLQKENIIDESGMPKERFSAEFPKEGPSILRIQQVVRGDSAAYFCASSPAGVNTEAFFGQGTRLTVV.

This clonotype is categorized as medium-sized. J is TRBJ1-2 and V is TRBV20-1; 7 positions agree with TRBD1. This CDR3 has 13 amino acids. Trimming cost V 2 bases and J 3 bases; bases outside gene matches: 3. Looked up from germline, CDR1 is DFQATT and CDR2 is SNEGSKA (reference sequence). In DNA, the CDR3 is TGCAGTGCTAGACCTACAGGGGACTATGGCTACACCTTC. It encodes CSARPTGDYGYTF.

This clonotype came up many times. V is TRBV11-2 and J is TRBJ2-5, with unresolved D. In germline, CDR1 is SGHAT, CDR2 FQNNGV. Trimming pared 0 bases from V and 5 bases from J, leaving 10 bases between. CDR3 length: 14 amino acids. This CDR3 is CASSLEKYSETQYF. The CDR3 nucleotides are TGTGCCAGCAGCTTAGAGAAGTATTCCGAGACCCAGTACTTC.

This clonotype was seen ten or more times. V gene TRBV2 combines with J gene TRBJ1-2, with 8 bases fitting TRBD1. Germline CDR1 and CDR2: SNHLY and FYNNEI. The J segment lost 7 bases and the V segment lost 4 bases, leaving 5 bases of the junction unmatched. This CDR3 has 13 amino acids. CDR3 in DNA: TGTGCCAGCAGTGCGACAGGGGACTCTGGCTACACCTTC. Its translation is CASSATGDSGYTF.

The sample holds many counts of this clonotype. CDR3 nucleotides: TGCAGTGCTGCCCCTCGGACAGCAGCAGATACGCAGTATTTT. Its translation is CSAAPRTAADTQYF. This rearrangement joins TRBV20-1 to TRBJ2-3, with D perhaps TRBD1 (6 bases). CDR3 size: 14 residues. The germline gives CDR1 DFQATT, CDR2 SNEGSKA (reference sequence). Between the trimmed V and J ends, which lost 5 bases and 4 bases, there was a span of 16 bases.

In this sample, this clonotype turned up many times. The rearrangement joins TRBV5-1 to TRBJ1-1; 7 nucleotides agree with TRBD1. The V and J ends lost 4 bases and 1 base, in that order; junction bases with no gene match: 10. Germline assignment: CDR1 SGHRS and CDR2 YFSETQ. This CDR3 region has 16 residues. The CDR3 DNA reads as TGCGCCAGCAGCCCACGCAAGGGACAGACGAACACTGAAGCTTTCTTT. This gives the protein CASSPRKGQTNTEAFF.

This clonotype occurred many times. V is TRBV7-2 and J is TRBJ1-2; D unclear. The CDR3 length is 13 residues. Between the trimmed V and J ends, which lost 6 bases and 6 bases, there was a span of 14 bases. Germline-derived CDR1 and CDR2 are SGHTA and FQGNSA. The CDR3 DNA is TGTGCCAGCAGGTCCAGCCTTGGGGATGGCTACACCTTC. It specifies CASRSSLGDGYTF. The full variable domain, its missing parts supplied by reference TRBV7-2 and TRBJ1-2, is GAGVSQSPSNKVTEKGKDVELRCDPISGHTALYWYRQSLGQGLEFLIYFQGNSAPDKSGLPSDRFSAERTGGSVSTLTIQRTQQEDSAVYLCASRSSLGDGYTFGSGTRLTVV.

This clonotype was counted at least ten times. This chain joins TRBV20-1 and TRBJ2-1; 13 positions match TRBD2. The V and J ends lost 7 bases and 6 bases, in that order; junction bases with no gene match: 6. Germline CDR1 and CDR2: DFQATT and SNEGSKA (reference sequence). This CDR3 is built from 14 residues. CDR3 loop: CSVPTSGGRNEQFF. The CDR3 DNA follows: TGCAGTGTCCCGACTAGCGGGGGGCGCAATGAGCAGTTCTTC.

This clonotype was observed at least ten times. V is TRBV20-1 and J is TRBJ1-2, with TRBD1 matching 8 bases. V gave up 3 bases and J gave up 8 bases; unmatched junction bases: 11. The CDR3 is made up of 14 amino acids. The germline V gene has CDR1 DFQATT and CDR2 SNEGSKA (reference sequence). CDR3 sequence (DNA): TGCAGTGCTAGTGTTGACAGGGGTTCGGGGGGCTACACCTTC. Protein sequence: CSASVDRGSGGYTF.

This clonotype was counted at least ten times. This sequence joins TRBV5-6 and TRBJ2-7; the D call may be TRBD1 or TRBD2 (6 bases each). V was shortened by 3 bases and J by 6 bases, with 25 bases between the two germline ends. Germline-derived CDR1 and CDR2 are SGHDT and YYEEEE. CDR3 length: 17 amino acids. In DNA, the CDR3 is TGTGCCAGCAGCTCCGCGGGACACAACCTTGGGTGGGGCGAGCAGTACTTC. This encodes CASSSAGHNLGWGEQYF.

This clonotype has more than one count but fewer than ten. The chain recombines TRBV5-6 with TRBJ2-3, with D uncertain. V was trimmed by 4 bases and J by 6 bases, leaving 9 bases between them. This CDR3 region has 12 residues. From germline, CDR1 is SGHDT and CDR2 YYEEEE. Here the CDR3 reads CASSRPWDTQYF. The CDR3 coding sequence is TGTGCCAGCAGCCGACCCTGGGATACGCAGTATTTT.

At least ten counts were recorded for this clonotype. The chain employs TRBV7-9 and TRBJ2-7; D uncertain. Deletions cut 5 bases from V and 6 bases from J, with 20 bases between. CDR3 length equals 15 residues. Germline V gene sequence: CDR1 SEHNR, CDR2 FQNEAQ (reference sequence). The CDR3 nucleotides read TGTGCCAGCAGCCGCTTCAGCCTCTTAATCGGCGAGCAGTACTTC. Amino acid sequence: CASSRFSLLIGEQYF.

Ten or more counts support this clonotype. V usage is TRBV5-1 and J usage is TRBJ2-1; D unclear. The germline V gene has CDR1 SGHRS and CDR2 YFSETQ. V lost 5 bases, J lost 2 bases, and 5 bases lay in between. CDR3 length equals 12 residues. DNA for the CDR3: TGCGCCAGCAGGTTAGCCTACAATGAGCAGTTCTTC. Translation gives CASRLAYNEQFF.

This clonotype was observed many times. This chain links TRBV7-8 with TRBJ1-1, with 11 bases identical to TRBD1. Germline V gene sequence: CDR1 SGHVS, CDR2 FQNEAQ. The CDR3 is 16 residues long. Trimming cost V 2 bases and J 1 base; bases outside gene matches: 3. CDR3 residues: CASSLRDRGSNTEAFF. CDR3 bases: TGTGCCAGCAGCTTACGGGACAGGGGGTCGAACACTGAAGCTTTCTTT.

As for this clonotype: A read error may produce the germline difference seen at one junction end. The chain carries TRBV7-7 and TRBJ2-3; the D gene could be TRBD1 or TRBD2 (7 bases each). Germline lookup yields CDR1 SSHAT and CDR2 FNYEAQ (reference sequence). There are 15 residues in the CDR3. The CDR3 protein is CASSLVAGGADTQYF. CDR3 nucleotide sequence: TGTGCTAGCAGCTTAGTAGCAGGGGGGGCCGATACGCAGTATTTT.

This clonotype was observed at least ten times. A much larger clone sits a single nucleotide away, making a read error possible. The V gene is TRBV10-3, the J gene TRBJ2-5; 9 positions agree with TRBD1. With 10 bases clipped from V and 5 bases from J, the junction kept 5 bases outside the gene matches. This CDR3 is 12 amino acids long. The germline gives CDR1 ENHRY, CDR2 SYGVKD. The CDR3 sequence: CATRTGEETQYF. The CDR3 DNA reads as TGTGCCACCCGGACAGGGGAGGAGACCCAGTACTTC.

This clonotype was seen ten or more times. The CDR3 spells CASSRVGGEVDIQYF. Written as DNA, the CDR3 is TGTGCCAGCAGCCGCGTAGGGGGGGAGGTGGACATTCAGTACTTC. This chain uses TRBV7-9 with TRBJ2-4, with a possible D match to TRBD2 (7 bases). The CDR3 spans 15 residues. V shed 5 bases and J shed 8 bases, with 19 bases lying between them. The V gene's germline CDR1 is SEHNR and CDR2 FQNEAQ (reference sequence).

This clonotype was seen many times. Here the CDR3 reads CASSYMDRGYTF. The CDR3 DNA reads as TGTGCCAGCAGTTACATGGACAGGGGGTACACCTTC. The chain is built from TRBV6-6 and TRBJ1-2, with 10 nucleotides matching TRBD1. Looked up from germline, CDR1 is MNHNY and CDR2 is SVGAGI (reference sequence). This CDR3 contains 12 residues. Trimming removed 2 bases from V and 11 bases from J; junction bases left unmatched: 2.

This clonotype was observed a handful of times. J is TRBJ2-7 and V is TRBV6-2 or TRBV6-3; possibly TRBD1 for D (6 bases). Germline-derived CDR1 and CDR2 are MNHEY and SVGEGT. CDR3 length equals 15 residues. The V end lost 7 bases, the J end lost 0 bases, and 16 bases lay between the germline ends. The CDR3 reads CASKVGQLYSYEQYF. The DNA for the CDR3 is TGTGCCAGCAAAGTCGGACAGCTCTACTCCTACGAGCAGTACTTC.

This clonotype was picked up many times. The chain employs TRBV24-1 and TRBJ2-3, with D possibly being TRBD1 (6 bases). This CDR3 spans 16 amino acids. V lost 0 bases and J lost 3, with 12 bases in between. CDR1 KGHDR and CDR2 SFDVKD come from the germline V gene. The CDR3 protein is CATSDLNRDLTDTQYF. The CDR3 DNA reads TGTGCCACCAGTGATTTGAACAGGGACCTAACAGATACGCAGTATTTT.

In this sample, this clonotype turned up many times. The J gene is TRBJ2-6, the V gene TRBV4-2; D might be TRBD1 (5 bases). The CDR3 loop spans 16 amino acids. The V gene lost 0 bases and the J gene lost 2 bases, with 8 bases spanning the gap. Germline assignment: CDR1 LGHNA and CDR2 YNFKEQ. The CDR3 is CASSQDIQAGANVLTF. The CDR3 region has the DNA TGTGCCAGCAGCCAAGATATACAGGCTGGGGCCAACGTCCTGACTTTC.

This clonotype came up many times. The chain combines TRBV7-9 with TRBJ2-2, with no clear D. V gave up 7 bases and J gave up 10 bases, with 4 bases separating them. This CDR3 region has 9 residues. From germline, CDR1 is SEHNR and CDR2 FQNEAQ (reference sequence). The CDR3 DNA follows: TGTGCCAGCACGGTGGAGCTGTTTTTT. This codes for CASTVELFF.

At least ten counts were recorded for this clonotype. The J gene is TRBJ1-2, the V gene TRBV5-1; unclear D gene. Germline V gene sequence: CDR1 SGHRS, CDR2 YFSETQ. Trimming took off 4 bases at V and 4 bases at J, with 17 bases between the two ends. The CDR3 length is 15 residues. The DNA for the CDR3 is TGCGCCAGCAGCGAACCTGAGGGCAGCTCCTATGGCTACACCTTC. Translated: CASSEPEGSSYGYTF.

Remarks on this clonotype: A read error may be the cause here, since a much bigger clone is one base away. V and J are TRBV2 and TRBJ1-1; possibly TRBD1 for D (5 bases). The germline gives CDR1 SNHLY, CDR2 FYNNEI. The CDR3 is 14 residues long. CDR3 nucleotide sequence: TGTGCCATCAGTCCAGGGAGGGGGAACACTGAAGCTTTCTTT. Protein sequence: CAISPGRGNTEAFF.

This clonotype was observed a few times. V gene TRBV4-2 combines with J gene TRBJ2-5, with 9 bases aligning to TRBD2. With V trimmed by 3 bases and J by 5 bases, 7 bases remained unmatched. Germline CDR1 is LGHNA and CDR2 is YNFKEQ. The CDR3 is 15 amino acids. The CDR3 sequence: CASSQGRGGPETQYF. CDR3 DNA: TGTGCCAGCAGCCAGGGGCGGGGGGGCCCGGAGACCCAGTACTTC.

This clonotype appeared many times. This chain uses TRBV5-1 with TRBJ1-4; tentative D call: TRBD1 (6 bases). CDR3 length: 14 amino acids. The V end was cut by 0 bases, the J end by 8 bases, with 11 bases between. The V gene's germline CDR1 is SGHRS and CDR2 YFSETQ. DNA of the CDR3: TGCGCCAGCAGCTTGGACAGGGAAGGAGAAAAACTGTTTTTT. Translating it yields CASSLDREGEKLFF.

The sample holds many counts of this clonotype. The gene calls are TRBV30 and TRBJ2-5; D remains ambiguous. Germline V gives CDR1 GTSNPN, CDR2 SVGIG (reference sequence). This CDR3 is built from 11 residues. V lost 0 bases and J lost 5, with 4 bases in between. CDR3: CAWSVMETQYF. CDR3 DNA sequence: TGTGCCTGGAGTGTTATGGAGACCCAGTACTTC. Complete variable domain (other parts from reference TRBV30 and TRBJ2-5): SQTIHQWPATLVQPVGSPLSLECTVEGTSNPNLYWYRQAAGRGLQLLFYSVGIGQISSEVPQNLSASRPQDRQFILSSKKLLLSDSGFYLCAWSVMETQYFGPGTRLLVL.